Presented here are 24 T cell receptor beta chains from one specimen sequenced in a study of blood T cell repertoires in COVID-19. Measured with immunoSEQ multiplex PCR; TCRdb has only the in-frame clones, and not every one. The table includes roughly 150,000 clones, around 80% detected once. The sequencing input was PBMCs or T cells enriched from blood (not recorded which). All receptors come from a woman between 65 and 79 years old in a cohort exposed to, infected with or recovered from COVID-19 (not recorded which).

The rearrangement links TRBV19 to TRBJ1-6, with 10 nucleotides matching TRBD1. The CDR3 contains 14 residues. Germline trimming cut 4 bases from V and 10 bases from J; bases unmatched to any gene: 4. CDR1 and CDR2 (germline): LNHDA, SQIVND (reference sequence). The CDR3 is CASSTGTGASPLHF. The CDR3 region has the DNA TGTGCCAGTAGTACCGGGACAGGGGCATCACCCCTCCACTTT.

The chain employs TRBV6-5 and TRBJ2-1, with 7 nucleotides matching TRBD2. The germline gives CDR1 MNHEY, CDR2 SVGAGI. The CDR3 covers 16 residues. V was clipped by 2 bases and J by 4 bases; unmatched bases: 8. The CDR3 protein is CASSYVGSSGYNEQFF. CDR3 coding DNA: TGTGCCAGCAGTTACGTTGGGTCTAGCGGTTACAATGAGCAGTTCTTC.

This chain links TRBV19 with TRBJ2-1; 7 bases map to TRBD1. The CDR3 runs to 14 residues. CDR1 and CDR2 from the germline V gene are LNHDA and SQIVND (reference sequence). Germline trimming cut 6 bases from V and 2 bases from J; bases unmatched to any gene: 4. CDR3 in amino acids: CASRLQGTYNEQFF. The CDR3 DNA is TGTGCCAGTAGATTACAGGGGACCTACAATGAGCAGTTCTTC.

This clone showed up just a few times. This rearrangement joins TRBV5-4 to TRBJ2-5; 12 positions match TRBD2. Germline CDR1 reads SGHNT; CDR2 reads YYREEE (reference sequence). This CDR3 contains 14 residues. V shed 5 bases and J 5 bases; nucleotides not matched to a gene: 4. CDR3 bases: TGTGCCAGCAGTCTAGCGGGAGGGGGGGAGACCCAGTACTTC. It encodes CASSLAGGGETQYF.

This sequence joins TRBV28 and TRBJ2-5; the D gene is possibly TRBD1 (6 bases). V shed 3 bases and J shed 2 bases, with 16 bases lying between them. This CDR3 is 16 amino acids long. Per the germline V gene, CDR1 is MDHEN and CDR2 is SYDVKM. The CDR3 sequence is CASSFRAGALQETQYF. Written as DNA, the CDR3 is TGTGCCAGCAGTTTCAGGGCAGGGGCCTTACAAGAGACCCAGTACTTC.

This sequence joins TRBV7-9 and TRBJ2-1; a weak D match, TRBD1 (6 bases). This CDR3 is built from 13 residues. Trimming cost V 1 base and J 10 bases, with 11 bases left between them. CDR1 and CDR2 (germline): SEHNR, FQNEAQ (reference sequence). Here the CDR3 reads CASSLVGGREQFF. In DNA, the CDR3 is TGTGCCAGCAGCTTAGTAGGGGGAAGGGAGCAGTTCTTC.

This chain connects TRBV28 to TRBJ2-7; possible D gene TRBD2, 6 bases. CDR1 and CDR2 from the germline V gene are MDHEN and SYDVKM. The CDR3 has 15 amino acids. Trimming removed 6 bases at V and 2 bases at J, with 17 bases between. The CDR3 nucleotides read TGTGCCAGCAGCCCCGTTGGCAGCGGGCCCTACGAGCAGTACTTC. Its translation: CASSPVGSGPYEQYF.

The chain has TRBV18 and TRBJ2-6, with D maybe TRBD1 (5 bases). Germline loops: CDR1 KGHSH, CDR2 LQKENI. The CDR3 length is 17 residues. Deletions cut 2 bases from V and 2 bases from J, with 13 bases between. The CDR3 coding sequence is TGTGCCAGCTCACCAAGACAGATACGGCCTGGGGCCAACGTCCTGACTTTC. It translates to CASSPRQIRPGANVLTF.

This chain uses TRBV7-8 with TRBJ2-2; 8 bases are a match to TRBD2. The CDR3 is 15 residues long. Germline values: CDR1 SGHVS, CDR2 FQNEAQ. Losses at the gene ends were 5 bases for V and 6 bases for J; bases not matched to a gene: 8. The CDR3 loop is CASSLSGMRAGELFF. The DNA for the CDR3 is TGTGCCAGCAGCCTTAGCGGGATGAGGGCCGGGGAGCTGTTTTTT.

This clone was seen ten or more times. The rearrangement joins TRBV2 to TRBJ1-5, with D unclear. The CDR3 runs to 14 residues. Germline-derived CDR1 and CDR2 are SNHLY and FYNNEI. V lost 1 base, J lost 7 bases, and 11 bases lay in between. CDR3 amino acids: CASSEEGGGQPQHF. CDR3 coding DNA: TGTGCCAGCAGTGAAGAGGGAGGCGGGCAGCCCCAGCATTTT.

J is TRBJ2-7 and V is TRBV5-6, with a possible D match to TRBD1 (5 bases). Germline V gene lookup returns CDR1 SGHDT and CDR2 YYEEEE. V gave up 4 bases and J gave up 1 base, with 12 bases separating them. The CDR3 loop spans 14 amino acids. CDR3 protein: CASSLPGWSYEQYF. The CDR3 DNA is TGTGCCAGCAGCCTCCCAGGGTGGTCCTACGAGCAGTACTTC.

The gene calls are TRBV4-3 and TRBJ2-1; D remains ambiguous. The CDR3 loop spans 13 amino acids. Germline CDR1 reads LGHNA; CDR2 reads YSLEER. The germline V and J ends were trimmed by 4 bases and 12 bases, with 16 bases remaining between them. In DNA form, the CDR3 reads TGCGCCAGCAGCCGCGACCCCGGGTATGGGCAGTTCTTC. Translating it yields CASSRDPGYGQFF.

The CDR3 protein is CASSLYAGRAFF. CDR3 bases: TGTGCCAGCAGTCTCTACGCGGGACGGGCTTTCTTT. The chain joins TRBV28 to TRBJ1-1, with D possibly being TRBD1 (5 bases). The CDR3 runs to 12 residues. V gave up 5 bases and J gave up 11 bases, with 15 bases separating them. Per germline, CDR1 MDHEN and CDR2 SYDVKM.

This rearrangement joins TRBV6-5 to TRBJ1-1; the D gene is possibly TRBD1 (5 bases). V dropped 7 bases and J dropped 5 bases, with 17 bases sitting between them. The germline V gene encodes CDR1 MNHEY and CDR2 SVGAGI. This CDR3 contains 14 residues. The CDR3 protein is CASNPNRRGTEAFF. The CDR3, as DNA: TGTGCCAGCAATCCTAACAGGAGGGGTACTGAAGCTTTCTTT.

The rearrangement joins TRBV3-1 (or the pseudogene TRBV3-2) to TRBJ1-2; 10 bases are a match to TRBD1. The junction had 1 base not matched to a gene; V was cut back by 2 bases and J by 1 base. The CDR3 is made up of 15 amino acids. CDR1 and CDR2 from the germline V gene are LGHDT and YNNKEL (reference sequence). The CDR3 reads CASSQRTGGNYGYTF. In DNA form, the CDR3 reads TGTGCCAGCAGCCAACGGACAGGGGGTAACTATGGCTACACCTTC.

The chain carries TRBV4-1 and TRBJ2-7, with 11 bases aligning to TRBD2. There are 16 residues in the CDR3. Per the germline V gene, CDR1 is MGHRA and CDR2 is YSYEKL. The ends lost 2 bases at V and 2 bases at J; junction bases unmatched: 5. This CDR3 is CASSQRTSGHPYEQYF. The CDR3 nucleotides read TGCGCCAGCAGCCAACGGACTAGCGGGCACCCCTACGAGCAGTACTTC.

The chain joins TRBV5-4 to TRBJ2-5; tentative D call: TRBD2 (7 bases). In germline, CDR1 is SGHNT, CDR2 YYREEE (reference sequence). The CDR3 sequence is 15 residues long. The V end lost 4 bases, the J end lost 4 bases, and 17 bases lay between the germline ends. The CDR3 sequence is CASSPGGGGIETQYF. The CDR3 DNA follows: TGTGCCAGCAGCCCTGGGGGAGGGGGTATAGAGACCCAGTACTTC.

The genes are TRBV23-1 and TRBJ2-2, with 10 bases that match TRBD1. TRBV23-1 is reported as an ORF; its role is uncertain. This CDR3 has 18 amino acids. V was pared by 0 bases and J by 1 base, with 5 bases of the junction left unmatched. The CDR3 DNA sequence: TGCGCCAGCAGTCAATCGACAGGGGGCCGGCTGAACACCGGGGAGCTGTTTTTT. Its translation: CASSQSTGGRLNTGELFF.

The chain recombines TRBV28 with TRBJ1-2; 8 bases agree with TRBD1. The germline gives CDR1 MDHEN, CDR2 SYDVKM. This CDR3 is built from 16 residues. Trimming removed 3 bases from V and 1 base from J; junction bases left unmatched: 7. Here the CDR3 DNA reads TGTGCCAGCAGTTTGACAGGACAGGGCTTTAACTATGGCTACACCTTC. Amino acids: CASSLTGQGFNYGYTF.

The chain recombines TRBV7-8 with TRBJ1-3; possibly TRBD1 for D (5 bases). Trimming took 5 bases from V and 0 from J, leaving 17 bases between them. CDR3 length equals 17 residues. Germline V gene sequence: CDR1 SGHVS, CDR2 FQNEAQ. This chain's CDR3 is CASSMGGGLYSGNTIYF. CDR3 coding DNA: TGTGCCAGCAGCATGGGGGGAGGGTTATACTCTGGAAACACCATATATTTT.

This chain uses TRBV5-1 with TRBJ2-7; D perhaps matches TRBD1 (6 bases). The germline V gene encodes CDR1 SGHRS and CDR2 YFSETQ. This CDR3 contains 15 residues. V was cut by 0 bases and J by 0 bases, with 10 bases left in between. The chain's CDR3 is CASSLVSQGSYEQYF. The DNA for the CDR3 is TGCGCCAGCAGCTTGGTTTCACAGGGCTCCTACGAGCAGTACTTC.

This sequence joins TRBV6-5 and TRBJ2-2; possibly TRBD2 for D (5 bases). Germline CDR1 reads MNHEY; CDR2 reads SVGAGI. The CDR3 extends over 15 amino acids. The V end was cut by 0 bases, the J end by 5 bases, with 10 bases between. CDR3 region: CASSYSILGTGELFF. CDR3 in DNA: TGTGCCAGCAGTTACTCGATACTAGGGACCGGGGAGCTGTTTTTT.

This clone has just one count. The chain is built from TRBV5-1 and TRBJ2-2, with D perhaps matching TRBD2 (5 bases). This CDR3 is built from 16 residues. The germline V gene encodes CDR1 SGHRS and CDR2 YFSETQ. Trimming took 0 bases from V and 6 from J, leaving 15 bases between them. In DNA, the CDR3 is TGCGCCAGCAGCTTGGTCCCGGGGAAAGAGGCCGGGGAGCTGTTTTTT. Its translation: CASSLVPGKEAGELFF.

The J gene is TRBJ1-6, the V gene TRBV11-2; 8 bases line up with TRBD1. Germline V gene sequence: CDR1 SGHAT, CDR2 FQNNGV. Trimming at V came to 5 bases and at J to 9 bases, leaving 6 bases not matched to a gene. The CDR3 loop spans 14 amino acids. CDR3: CASSRGQDFSPLHF. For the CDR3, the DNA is TGTGCCAGCAGCCGGGGACAGGATTTTTCACCCCTCCACTTT.